This is a list of T cell receptor beta chains from one sample in a study of cytomegalovirus exposure and HLA in healthy donors. Generated by immunoSEQ multiplex PCR, the TCRdb table keeps only in-frame clones and is missing some. The sample holds some 120,000 clones. Material for sequencing was PBMCs. Source of these receptors: a young man in good health and CMV-seronegative. Each CDR3 is given with its conserved first and last residue. D genes are given only for firm matches.

j_gene: TRBJ1-2
v_gene: TRBV9
d_gene: TRBD1
CDR3nt: TGTGCCAGCAGCGTAGAGGGGACAGGGAAGTTGGACTATGGCTACACCTTC
CDR3aa: CASSVEGTGKLDYGYTF

j_gene: TRBJ2-3
v_gene: TRBV6-1
d_gene: TRBD2
CDR3nt: TGTGCCAGCAGTGAGTTATCGGGAGCGGGGGGCACAGATACGCAGTATTTT
CDR3aa: CASSELSGAGGTDTQYF

j_gene: TRBJ2-5
v_gene: TRBV11-2
d_gene: -
CDR3nt: TGTGCCAGTCAGGTCGGGCTCAGGGATGAGACCCAGTACTTC
CDR3aa: CASQVGLRDETQYF

j_gene: TRBJ2-7
v_gene: TRBV6-5
d_gene: TRBD2
CDR3nt: TGTGCCAGCAGTTACGCGGCTAGCGGGAGGTCCTACGAGCAGTACTTC
CDR3aa: CASSYAASGRSYEQYF

j_gene: TRBJ1-1
v_gene: TRBV7-3
d_gene: -
CDR3nt: TGTGCCAGCAGCCTCACAGGGCCGAACACTGAAGCTTTCTTT
CDR3aa: CASSLTGPNTEAFF

j_gene: TRBJ1-2
v_gene: TRBV19
d_gene: -
CDR3nt: TGTGCCAGTACGCACCGGAGGGGCCCCTCTAGTGGCTACACCTTC
CDR3aa: CASTHRRGPSSGYTF

j_gene: TRBJ2-3
v_gene: TRBV4-1
d_gene: TRBD2
CDR3nt: TGCGCCAGCAGCTCAGTAGCGGGAGGGCTGGGCACAGATACGCAGTATTTT
CDR3aa: CASSSVAGGLGTDTQYF

j_gene: TRBJ2-2
v_gene: TRBV25-1
d_gene: -
CDR3nt: TGTGCCAGCACCCCGGGGGGCGCCGGGGAGCTGTTTTTT
CDR3aa: CASTPGGAGELFF

j_gene: TRBJ1-4
v_gene: TRBV27
d_gene: TRBD1
CDR3nt: TGTGCCAGCAGTTCCCCGGACAGGGAGGAGTTAACTAATGAAAAACTGTTTTTT
CDR3aa: CASSSPDREELTNEKLFF

j_gene: TRBJ2-4
v_gene: TRBV7-8
d_gene: -
CDR3nt: TGTGCCAGCAGCCCGGGCTCGACAGGTTCCCGTAACATTCAGTACTTC
CDR3aa: CASSPGSTGSRNIQYF

j_gene: TRBJ1-4
v_gene: TRBV18
d_gene: -
CDR3nt: TGTGCCAGCTCAGAGCGGGATGAAAAACTGTTTTTT
CDR3aa: CASSERDEKLFF

j_gene: TRBJ2-7
v_gene: TRBV19
d_gene: -
CDR3nt: TGTGCCAGTAGTGGCCGGGGTCGGGGGATCAACGAGCAGTACTTC
CDR3aa: CASSGRGRGINEQYF

j_gene: TRBJ1-1
v_gene: TRBV5-1
d_gene: TRBD1
CDR3nt: TGCGCCAGCAGCCCTCTCGGACAGGGGAACACTGAAGCTTTCTTT
CDR3aa: CASSPLGQGNTEAFF

j_gene: TRBJ1-1
v_gene: TRBV30
d_gene: -
CDR3nt: TGTGCCTGGAGTTCGGAGAGAAGGGATTGGGGGGGGCCGAACACTGAAGCTTTCTTT
CDR3aa: CAWSSERRDWGGPNTEAFF

j_gene: TRBJ1-5
v_gene: TRBV6-1
d_gene: -
CDR3nt: TGTGCCAGCAGTGAAGGAGTGATGCAGCCCCAGCATTTT
CDR3aa: CASSEGVMQPQHF

j_gene: TRBJ1-5
v_gene: TRBV29-1
d_gene: TRBD1
CDR3nt: TGCAGCGTTGAAGATGGGACAGGGGGCAATCAGCCCCAGCATTTT
CDR3aa: CSVEDGTGGNQPQHF

j_gene: TRBJ2-2
v_gene: TRBV7-6
d_gene: TRBD2
CDR3nt: TGTGCCAGCAGACCTAGCGGGGGGGCCGTCACCGGGGAGCTGTTTTTT
CDR3aa: CASRPSGGAVTGELFF

j_gene: TRBJ1-2
v_gene: TRBV9
d_gene: TRBD1
CDR3nt: TGTGCCAGCAGCCCCCTAACCGTGGACAGGGGGCAGGTGTATGGCTACACCTTC
CDR3aa: CASSPLTVDRGQVYGYTF

j_gene: TRBJ1-2
v_gene: TRBV29-1
d_gene: TRBD1
CDR3nt: TGCAGCGTCCCTGCCGGGACAGTCATAAATGGCTACACCTTC
CDR3aa: CSVPAGTVINGYTF

j_gene: TRBJ1-2
v_gene: TRBV19
d_gene: TRBD1
CDR3nt: TGTGCCAGTATCCCCCAGGGGACAGCTTACTATGGCTACACCTTC
CDR3aa: CASIPQGTAYYGYTF

j_gene: TRBJ1-2
v_gene: TRBV5-1
d_gene: TRBD1
CDR3nt: TGCGCCAGCAGCCCGGACAGGGAGGGTAGAGGCTACACCTTC
CDR3aa: CASSPDREGRGYTF

j_gene: TRBJ2-5
v_gene: TRBV7-3
d_gene: TRBD2
CDR3nt: TGTGCCAGCAGCTTAGCGGGGGGCCCCGGAGGGACCCAGTACTTC
CDR3aa: CASSLAGGPGGTQYF

j_gene: TRBJ2-2
v_gene: TRBV29-1
d_gene: -
CDR3nt: TGCAGCGTTGAGGGCCGGACAGACACCGGGGAGCTGTTTTTT
CDR3aa: CSVEGRTDTGELFF

j_gene: TRBJ1-1
v_gene: TRBV13
d_gene: TRBD1
CDR3nt: TGTGCCAGCAGCCCCCTGGCAGGGGGCGGAACTGAAGCTTTCTTT
CDR3aa: CASSPLAGGGTEAFF

j_gene: TRBJ2-5
v_gene: TRBV19
d_gene: -
CDR3nt: TGTGCCAGACCCCACCAGTACCAAGAGACCCAGTACTTC
CDR3aa: CARPHQYQETQYF

j_gene: TRBJ2-5
v_gene: TRBV6-5
d_gene: -
CDR3nt: TGTGCCAGCAGTTACCTCAGGGTTCAGCCTAATGAGCAGTACTTC
CDR3aa: CASSYLRVQPNEQYF

j_gene: TRBJ2-3
v_gene: TRBV10-1
d_gene: -
CDR3nt: TGCGCCAGCAGTATGAACTCAGGAGGTGCAGATACGCAGTATTTT
CDR3aa: CASSMNSGGADTQYF

j_gene: TRBJ2-3
v_gene: TRBV5-1
d_gene: TRBD1
CDR3nt: TGCGCCAGCAGCCCTAGGGGACAGGGAGTGGCAGATACGCAGTATTTT
CDR3aa: CASSPRGQGVADTQYF

j_gene: TRBJ2-1
v_gene: TRBV7-6
d_gene: TRBD2
CDR3nt: TGTGCCAGCAGCTTAGCGACAAAACTAGCGGGAGGGAGTGAGCAGTTCTTC
CDR3aa: CASSLATKLAGGSEQFF

j_gene: TRBJ2-7
v_gene: TRBV6-5
d_gene: -
CDR3nt: TGTGCCAGCAGTTACGGTCAGGGTATCGGCGAGCAGTACTTC
CDR3aa: CASSYGQGIGEQYF

j_gene: TRBJ1-2
v_gene: TRBV6-5
d_gene: -
CDR3nt: TGTGCCAGCAGTTACCTCCCAGGGGTTTATGGCTACACCTTC
CDR3aa: CASSYLPGVYGYTF

j_gene: TRBJ2-1
v_gene: TRBV7-7
d_gene: TRBD2
CDR3nt: TGTGCTAGCAGCTTAGAGGCGGGGGGGTTCAATGAGCAGTTCTTC
CDR3aa: CASSLEAGGFNEQFF

j_gene: TRBJ2-7
v_gene: TRBV5-1
d_gene: -
CDR3nt: TGCGCCAGCAGCTTGGTCAGTTCCTACGAGCAGTACTTC
CDR3aa: CASSLVSSYEQYF

j_gene: TRBJ2-7
v_gene: TRBV5-4
d_gene: TRBD1
CDR3nt: TGTGCCAGCAGCCGACCTATTGGACAGGGGGTCTCCTACGAGCAGTACTTC
CDR3aa: CASSRPIGQGVSYEQYF

j_gene: TRBJ1-1
v_gene: TRBV5-1
d_gene: -
CDR3nt: TGCGCCAGCAGCTTGGTTGGGAGGCTGGGCACTGAAGCTTTCTTT
CDR3aa: CASSLVGRLGTEAFF

j_gene: TRBJ1-3
v_gene: TRBV6-5
d_gene: -
CDR3nt: TGTGCCAGCAGTTTTAAATCCGGAAACACCATATATTTT
CDR3aa: CASSFKSGNTIYF

j_gene: TRBJ2-6
v_gene: TRBV5-1
d_gene: TRBD1
CDR3nt: TGCGCCAGCAGCCCCGGGACAGGCGCCTCTGGGGCCAACGTCCTGACTTTC
CDR3aa: CASSPGTGASGANVLTF

j_gene: TRBJ1-5
v_gene: TRBV6-1
d_gene: -
CDR3nt: TGTGCCAGCAGTGAAGGGGCCACCATGGTGCGGCCCCAGCATTTT
CDR3aa: CASSEGATMVRPQHF

j_gene: TRBJ2-1
v_gene: TRBV6-1
d_gene: -
CDR3nt: TGTGCCAGTGGGGTAGGGGCCAATGAGCAGTTCTTC
CDR3aa: CASGVGANEQFF

j_gene: TRBJ1-1
v_gene: TRBV19
d_gene: -
CDR3nt: TGTGCCAGTAGTTCACAGGGCCCTGAAGCTTTCTTT
CDR3aa: CASSSQGPEAFF

j_gene: TRBJ1-6
v_gene: TRBV18
d_gene: TRBD1
CDR3nt: TGTGCCAGCTCACCCGACAGGGTAAATTCACCCCTCCACTTT
CDR3aa: CASSPDRVNSPLHF

j_gene: TRBJ2-5
v_gene: TRBV7-9
d_gene: TRBD1
CDR3nt: TGTGCCAGCAGCACACTACCAGGGACAGGGAATAATCAAGAGACCCAGTACTTC
CDR3aa: CASSTLPGTGNNQETQYF

j_gene: TRBJ2-2
v_gene: TRBV29-1
d_gene: TRBD1
CDR3nt: TGCAGCGGCTGGACAGGGGGCAACACCGGGGAGCTGTTTTTT
CDR3aa: CSGWTGGNTGELFF

j_gene: TRBJ2-7
v_gene: TRBV14
d_gene: -
CDR3nt: TGTGCCAGCAGCCAGAGGCTTCAGCCTGCCTACGAGCAGTACTTC
CDR3aa: CASSQRLQPAYEQYF

j_gene: TRBJ2-2
v_gene: TRBV4-1
d_gene: TRBD2
CDR3nt: TGCGCCAGCAGCCACCACCTCGCGGGAGTACGCACCGGGGAGCTGTTTTTT
CDR3aa: CASSHHLAGVRTGELFF

j_gene: TRBJ1-5
v_gene: TRBV28
d_gene: -
CDR3nt: TGTGCCAGCACCGCCCAGAGTAGCTATCAGCCCCAGCATTTT
CDR3aa: CASTAQSSYQPQHF

j_gene: TRBJ2-3
v_gene: TRBV20-1
d_gene: TRBD2
CDR3nt: TGCAGAGCGGGGGACACAGATACGCAGTATTTT
CDR3aa: CRAGDTDTQYF

j_gene: TRBJ2-1
v_gene: TRBV18
d_gene: -
CDR3nt: TGTGCCAGCTCACCACCGACCGTAGCAAATGAGCAGTTCTTC
CDR3aa: CASSPPTVANEQFF

j_gene: TRBJ2-4
v_gene: TRBV15
d_gene: TRBD2
CDR3nt: TGTGCCACCAGCAGAGAAGGGGCGGGAGGACCCAAAAACATTCAGTACTTC
CDR3aa: CATSREGAGGPKNIQYF

j_gene: TRBJ1-1
v_gene: TRBV4-2
d_gene: TRBD1
CDR3nt: TGTGCCAGCAGCCCAGCCTTACAGGGGGACATGAACACTGAAGCTTTCTTT
CDR3aa: CASSPALQGDMNTEAFF

j_gene: TRBJ2-7
v_gene: TRBV6-1
d_gene: TRBD2
CDR3nt: TGTGCCAGCAGATTACTAGCGGGAGTCTCTTCCGAGCAGTACTTC
CDR3aa: CASRLLAGVSSEQYF

j_gene: TRBJ2-3
v_gene: TRBV6-1
d_gene: TRBD2
CDR3nt: TGTGCCAGCATTCCTAGCGGGGGCTCAGATACGCAGTATTTT
CDR3aa: CASIPSGGSDTQYF

j_gene: TRBJ1-4
v_gene: TRBV18
d_gene: -
CDR3nt: TGTGCCAGCTCACCGGAAGGGGATGAAAAACTGTTTTTT
CDR3aa: CASSPEGDEKLFF

j_gene: TRBJ2-2
v_gene: TRBV18
d_gene: -
CDR3nt: TGTGCCAGCTCAGCAAAACAGGGTTTCACCGGGGAGCTGTTTTTT
CDR3aa: CASSAKQGFTGELFF

j_gene: TRBJ1-2
v_gene: TRBV2
d_gene: TRBD1
CDR3nt: TGTGCCAGCAGTGAATTGCGGACAGGGGGCGACTATGGCTACACCTTC
CDR3aa: CASSELRTGGDYGYTF

j_gene: TRBJ2-7
v_gene: TRBV29-1
d_gene: TRBD1
CDR3nt: TGCAGCGTTCTGGGGGACAGGGATAGCTCCTACGAGCAGTACTTC
CDR3aa: CSVLGDRDSSYEQYF

j_gene: TRBJ2-7
v_gene: TRBV5-4
d_gene: TRBD1
CDR3nt: TGTGCCAGCAGCTCCCGGACAGGGGACTACGAGCAGTACTTC
CDR3aa: CASSSRTGDYEQYF

j_gene: TRBJ1-2
v_gene: TRBV4-1
d_gene: -
CDR3nt: TGCGCCAGCAGCCAAGTGTTTGACAGCGACGGCTATGGCTACACCTTC
CDR3aa: CASSQVFDSDGYGYTF